The clone carrying this T cell receptor (beta chain) occurred a few times. The target antigen is unknown. These data come from a study of T cells after yellow fever vaccination. V was clipped by 4 bases and J by 1 base, with 7 bases between them. This CDR3 is built from 13 residues. Germline V CDR1 and CDR2: MNHEY, SMNVEV (reference sequence). Each CDR3 protein gets one entry after TCRdb re-called the 5' RACE reads with MiXCR. This table has about 130,000 distinct CDR3 sequences, roughly 8.2% appearing once. Study-level points and caveats: FACS-sorted repertoires could contain abundant clonotypes contaminating from the bulk population. Post-booster repertoires again held most primary-vaccination clones (roughly 96% CD4, 88% CD8).

The chain links TRBV27 to TRBJ1-1; D remains ambiguous. The specimen was CD8+ T cells sorted from PBMCs, collected on the day of the yellow fever booster vaccination. This clonotype originated in a young man who received the YFV17D yellow fever vaccine. The CDR3 reads CASSSWGNTEAFF. The CDR3 DNA sequence: TGTGCCAGCAGTTCTTGGGGGAACACTGAAGCTTTCTTT.